Given below is one TCR beta chain in context. The antigen remains undetermined. The sample is drawn from a study of blood T cells in healthy people across ages. A second PCR, run for about 6 to 11 cycles, used a sample-barcoded 5' primer plus a J-beta primer mix. TCRdb reanalysed the 5' RACE reads using MiXCR and keeps one entry per CDR3 protein. The sample carries fewer than 2 million distinct CDR3 sequences, about 39% recorded once. Study results and caveats: Higher naive T cell percentage went strongly together with higher TCR beta diversity. Conclusively comparing naive with antigen-experienced cells was impossible with unsorted PBMCs.

The sample providers were healthy Caucasian people from Russia, aged about 6 to 95. Sample: blood. The clonotype was recovered from a human donor in good health.

In DNA, the CDR3 is TGTGCCAGCAGCACGGACGCGCAGGGTACGCAGTATTTT. The encoded protein is CASSTDAQGTQYF. The V gene is TRBV7-2, the J gene TRBJ2-3, with D possibly matching TRBD1 (5 bases). The CDR3 length is 13 residues. V was cut by 5 bases and J by 8 bases, with 14 bases left in between. Germline loops: CDR1 SGHTA, CDR2 FQGNSA.